This T cell receptor (beta chain) emerged from a study of T-cell reconstitution after alpha-beta-depleted transplantation in children. On this clonotype: Its antigen is undetermined.

Germline-derived CDR1 and CDR2 are MNHEY and SMNVEV (reference sequence). The CDR3 has 12 amino acids. The V gene lost 7 bases and the J gene lost 8 bases, with 12 bases spanning the gap. Findings and caveats of the study: After transplant, at about two months, alpha-beta T cells were reportedly derived from several hundred expanded graft clones. T-cell numbers and diversity, one year after transplant, stemmed largely from T cells that were newly produced.

Unique molecular identifiers were used in preparing the TCRbeta library. TCRdb ran MiXCR on the PCR reads and lists one entry per CDR3 protein. The sample includes about 200,000 distinct CDR3 sequences, approximately 6.9% of them seen just once. V usage is TRBV27 and J usage is TRBJ2-1; D may be TRBD2 (5 bases). The input for sequencing was PBMCs, taken before TCRalphabeta/CD19-depleted stem cell transplant. The clonotype originates from a boy younger than 10 with acute lymphoblastic leukemia, due to receive a stem cell transplant. CDR3 bases: TGTGCCAGCAAGATGGCGGGCGATGAGCAGTTCTTC. It translates to CASKMAGDEQFF.